This record covers a single T cell receptor beta chain. What this receptor recognizes is not known. Base qualities were left out, and no much larger clone turns up one base away. Taken from cysteine to phenylalanine, the CDR3 has 18 residues. Only CDR3 DNA is held: 54 bases, read in frame from base 1. V drops 0 bases and J drops 0 bases, leaving 12 bases in between. CDR1 is given as MGHRA and CDR2 as YSYEKL, both from the germline V gene. This record comes from a study of T cell repertoires in cytomegalovirus infection (dated by TCRdb to between 2019 and 2020). A note on the overall study: Donor HLA type was relevant to the analysis, because carriage of CMV infection together with the matching HLA type was indicated by public TCR beta signatures.

Study-wide findings and limitations: The ex vivo response was dominated by HLA-C-restricted CMV-specific TCR beta clonotypes, which also provided the single most frequent clonotype in two of eight donors. Carriers of CMV infection plus the relevant HLA type were discriminated by the cumulative frequency of public TCR beta family members in the study cohort and in an independent roughly 320-donor cohort.

For sequencing, an Illumina HiSeq 1500 was employed. TCRdb applied fastp at Q25 and MiXCR to the public reads, then kept only in-frame beta chains. Rows matching on CDR3 protein sequence are summarized as one entry with the most common DNA and genes. In all, the sample holds 150,000 to 200,000 distinct CDR3 sequences, and approximately 19% of those were seen once. Jointly, the top ten make up approximately 2.9% of the sample. This TCR was recovered from a human donor in good health (CMV status not recorded). Some clones in this sample may be carry-over from other donors' samples. The sequencing sample was made of PBMCs. This chain joins TRBV4-1 to TRBJ1-6, with TRBD1 as a weak D call on 6 bases. The nucleotides read TGCGCCAGCAGCCAAGATAGGGGGAGGAGCTCCTATAATTCACCCCTCCACTTT. This codes for CASSQDRGRSSYNSPLHF.